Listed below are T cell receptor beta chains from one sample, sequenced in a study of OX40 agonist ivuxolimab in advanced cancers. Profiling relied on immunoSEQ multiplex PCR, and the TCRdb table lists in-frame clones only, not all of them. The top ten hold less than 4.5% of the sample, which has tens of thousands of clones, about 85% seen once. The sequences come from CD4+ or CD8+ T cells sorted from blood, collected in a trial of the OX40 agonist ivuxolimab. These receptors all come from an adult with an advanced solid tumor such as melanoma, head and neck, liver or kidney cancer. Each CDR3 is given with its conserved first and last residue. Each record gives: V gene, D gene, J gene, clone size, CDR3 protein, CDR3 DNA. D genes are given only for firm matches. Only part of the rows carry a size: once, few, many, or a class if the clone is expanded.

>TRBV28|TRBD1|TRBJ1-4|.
CATSRKTGDEKLFF
TGTGCCACCTCGAGAAAGACAGGGGATGAAAAACTGTTTTTT
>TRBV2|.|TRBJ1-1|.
CASSDLVWPEAFF
TGTGCCAGCAGTGACTTGGTTTGGCCTGAAGCTTTCTTT
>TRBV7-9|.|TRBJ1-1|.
CASSFKDSWNTEAFF
TGTGCCAGCAGCTTCAAGGACAGTTGGAACACTGAAGCTTTCTTT
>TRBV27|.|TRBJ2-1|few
CASSFSGYNEQFF
TGTGCCAGCAGTTTTAGCGGCTACAATGAGCAGTTCTTC
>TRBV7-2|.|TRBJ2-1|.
CASSLPPYEQFF
TGTGCCAGCAGCTTACCTCCGTATGAGCAGTTCTTC
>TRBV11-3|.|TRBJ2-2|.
CASSAGWNTGELFF
TGTGCCAGCTCCGCGGGATGGAACACCGGGGAGCTGTTTTTT
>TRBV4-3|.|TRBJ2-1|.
CASSQALSGRYNEQFF
TGCGCCAGCAGCCAAGCCTTGTCGGGAAGATACAATGAGCAGTTCTTC
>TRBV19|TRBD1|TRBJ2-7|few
CASKPQTGSGYEQYF
TGTGCCAGTAAACCTCAGACAGGGTCGGGTTACGAGCAGTACTTC
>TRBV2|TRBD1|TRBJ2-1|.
CASSPQGADNEQFF
TGTGCCAGCAGTCCACAGGGGGCAGACAATGAGCAGTTCTTC
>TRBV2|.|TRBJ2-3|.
CASSLGTDTQYF
TGTGCCAGCAGTCTAGGCACAGATACGCAGTATTTT
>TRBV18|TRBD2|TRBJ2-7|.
CASSPRGILAGATYYEQYF
TGTGCCAGCTCACCACGGGGTATACTAGCGGGAGCGACTTACTACGAGCAGTACTTC
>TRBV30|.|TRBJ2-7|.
CAWSGGSSYEQYF
TGTGCCTGGTCTGGGGGGTCTTCCTACGAGCAGTACTTC
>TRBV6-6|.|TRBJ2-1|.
CASTGKYGGNDEQFF
TGTGCCAGCACCGGAAAATACGGCGGTAATGATGAGCAGTTCTTC
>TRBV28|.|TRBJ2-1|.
CASSPPGSSYNEQFF
TGTGCCAGCAGTCCACCCGGGAGCTCCTACAATGAGCAGTTCTTC
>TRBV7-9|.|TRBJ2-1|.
CASSTGLEGQFF
TGTGCCAGCAGCACCGGCCTGGAAGGGCAGTTCTTC
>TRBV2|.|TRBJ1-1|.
CASSSTGIRDTEAFF
TGTGCCAGCAGTTCCACAGGGATTCGCGACACTGAAGCTTTCTTT
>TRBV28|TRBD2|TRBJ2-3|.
CASSFGGSSTDTQYF
TGTGCCAGCAGTTTCGGCGGGAGTAGCACAGATACGCAGTATTTT
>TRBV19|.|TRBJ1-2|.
CASSVDRSVFYGYTF
TGTGCCAGTAGTGTAGACAGGTCTGTGTTTTATGGCTACACCTTC
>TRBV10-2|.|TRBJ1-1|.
CASSESGEKQGEAFF
TGCGCCAGCAGTGAGTCGGGGGAAAAACAGGGAGAAGCTTTCTTT
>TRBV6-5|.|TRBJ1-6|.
CATHTMEINSPLHF
TGTGCCACCCATACGATGGAGATTAATTCACCCCTCCACTTT
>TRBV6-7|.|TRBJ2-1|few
CASSPHFENEQFF
TGTGCCAGCAGTCCCCACTTCGAAAATGAGCAGTTCTTC
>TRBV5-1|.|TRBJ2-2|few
CASSLDLGGNTGELFF
TGCGCCAGCAGCTTGGATCTGGGGGGGAACACCGGGGAGCTGTTTTTT
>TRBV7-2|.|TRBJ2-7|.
CASSFSGRGSYEQYF
TGTGCCAGCAGCTTTTCGGGCAGAGGGTCCTACGAGCAGTACTTC
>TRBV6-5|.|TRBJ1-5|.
CAKQQGFSVDQPQHF
TGTGCCAAACAACAGGGTTTCTCTGTTGATCAGCCCCAGCATTTT